Below are 4 T cell receptor beta chains sequenced from a single sample in a study of blood T cells in healthy people across ages. With a J-beta primer mix and a sample-barcoded 5' primer, a second PCR ran about 7 to 12 cycles. TCRdb re-derived calls from the 5' RACE reads in MiXCR, one entry per CDR3 protein. This sample has roughly 1,700,000 distinct CDR3 sequences, with 25% to 30% found just once. Sequencing was done on a sample of blood. The receptors come from a woman in her 30s in good health.

This clonotype occurred many times. V gene TRBV29-1 combines with J gene TRBJ2-3; D unclear. The germline V gene encodes CDR1 SQVTM and CDR2 ANQGSEA. This CDR3 region has 11 residues. V shed 2 bases and J shed 5 bases, with 5 bases lying between them. Here the CDR3 reads CSVETVDTQYF. The CDR3 DNA reads TGCAGCGTTGAAACGGTAGATACGCAGTATTTT.

The chain recombines TRBV7-9 with TRBJ2-3; no definite D call. Germline V gene sequence: CDR1 SEHNR, CDR2 FQNEAQ (reference sequence). This CDR3 region has 13 residues. V lost 7 bases and J lost 7, with 15 bases in between. The CDR3 nucleotides read TGTGCCAGCACCGATCGAACGGCTTATACGCAGTATTTT. Translated, it gives CASTDRTAYTQYF.

The CDR3 protein is CAWSRGGYYEQYF. In nucleotides, the CDR3 is TGTGCCTGGAGCCGCGGGGGGTACTACGAGCAGTACTTC. The chain joins TRBV30 to TRBJ2-5; 8 positions agree with TRBD2. The end of the DNA fits TRBJ2-7 better, so the J call may be wrong. CDR3 length: 13 residues. CDR1 is GTSNPN and CDR2 is SVGIG in the germline V gene (reference sequence).

The chain has TRBV3-1 and TRBJ2-7; D not certain. V was pared by 1 base and J by 4 bases, with 11 bases between. CDR1 is LGHDT and CDR2 is YNNKEL in the germline V gene (reference sequence). CDR3 size: 14 residues. The CDR3 reads CASSQVPDGYEQYF. In DNA, the CDR3 is TGTGCCAGCAGCCAAGTTCCTGACGGTTACGAGCAGTACTTC.